The entry that follows covers one T cell receptor (beta chain) sequence. Its antigen is unidentified. The sample originates from a study of Ad26.COV2.S vaccination and SARS-CoV-2 variants. Looking at the study overall: Sample donor was a member of the COV1001 Ad26.COV2.S trial arm. Intramuscular Ad26.COV2.S at 5x10^10 or 1x10^11 viral particles. Points from the study as a whole: The authors reported substantial breadth in spike-specific CD8+ and CD4+ T cell responses after vaccination. For non-spike TCRs, breadth in vaccine recipients resembled that in placebo recipients.

V shed 1 base and J shed 7 bases, with 13 bases lying between them. The CDR3 is 14 residues long. The germline V gene encodes CDR1 SGHTA and CDR2 FQGNSA. The repertoire was sequenced with immunoSEQ multiplex PCR; TCRdb's copy has only in-frame clones and lacks some. This table has under 550,000 clones, around 90% appearing once. This sample's treatment: some 19 received Ad26.COV2.S at low or high dose, single or two shots; several received placebo; per-sample allocation not given. On day 63 after the first injection, vaccine and placebo recipients gave samples. The source material was peripheral blood, sampled in a trial of Ad26.COV2.S vaccine versus placebo. The rearrangement uses TRBV7-2 and TRBJ1-1; D is undetermined. This TCR came from a person between 18 and 65 years old who received the Ad26.COV2.S COVID-19 vaccine or a placebo. Here the CDR3 reads CASSLDARTFEAFF. For the CDR3, the DNA is TGTGCCAGCAGCTTAGATGCCAGAACCTTTGAAGCTTTCTTT.